The 30 T cell receptor beta chains reported below all come from one sample, sequenced in a study of blood T cell repertoires in COVID-19. Profiling relied on immunoSEQ multiplex PCR, and the TCRdb table lists in-frame clones only, not all of them. Of more than 350,000 clones listed, 80% to 90% are singletons. The sequenced material came from PBMCs or T cells enriched from blood (not recorded which). These TCRs come from a woman aged 45-60 years who had recovered from COVID-19.

On this clone: One junction end does not reproduce the germline sequence, and a read error may be involved. V and J are TRBV5-1 and TRBJ2-5; D is possibly TRBD1 (5 bases). The CDR3 contains 14 residues. The germline V gene encodes CDR1 SGHRS and CDR2 YFSETQ. The CDR3 loop is CASNLAGYQETQYF. CDR3 DNA: TGCGCCAGCAACTTGGCAGGGTACCAAGAGACCCAGTACTTC. The whole variable domain, filled in from reference TRBV5-1 and TRBJ2-5, reads KAGVTQTPRYLIKTRGQQVTLSCSPISGHRSVSWYQQTPGQGLQFLFEYFSETQRNKGNFPGRFSGRQFSNSRSEMNVSTLELGDSALYLCASNLAGYQETQYFGPGTRLLVL.

V and J are TRBV18 and TRBJ2-1, with no clear D. Germline CDR1 reads KGHSH; CDR2 reads LQKENI. The V end was cut by 3 bases, the J end by 7 bases, with 10 bases between. This CDR3 contains 13 residues. The CDR3 is CASSPTVGNEQFF. The CDR3 region has the DNA TGTGCCAGCTCACCTACCGTCGGTAATGAGCAGTTCTTC.

The chain carries TRBV25-1 and TRBJ2-7; D gene ambiguous. The germline gives CDR1 MGHDK, CDR2 SYGVNS. V gave up 3 bases and J gave up 2 bases, with 11 bases separating them. The CDR3 has 14 amino acids. CDR3: CASSDSVVAYEQYF. The CDR3 nucleotides are TGTGCCAGCAGTGATTCCGTAGTGGCCTACGAGCAGTACTTC.

This chain joins TRBV24-1 and TRBJ2-5, with 7 bases aligning to TRBD1. The CDR3 sequence is 16 residues long. V shed 4 bases, J shed 4 bases, and the junction held 11 bases outside the gene matches. From germline, CDR1 is KGHDR and CDR2 SFDVKD. CDR3 in DNA: TGTGCCACCAGTGACAGTACAGGGGTATGGAGAGAGACCCAGTACTTC. Translated, it gives CATSDSTGVWRETQYF.

The chain uses TRBV15 and TRBJ1-1; TRBD1 matches 7 bases. The germline CDR1 and CDR2 sequences are LNHNV and YYDKDF (reference sequence). This CDR3 contains 15 residues. The V segment lost 0 bases and the J segment 0 bases; nucleotides outside the gene matches: 1. The CDR3, as DNA: TGTGCCACCAGCAGAGAAGGGACAGTGAACACTGAAGCTTTCTTT. Translating gives CATSREGTVNTEAFF.

The rearrangement uses TRBV29-1 and TRBJ1-1; maybe TRBD1 (6 bases). The CDR3 totals 13 residues. Deletions cut 6 bases from V and 4 bases from J, with 15 bases between. Looked up from germline, CDR1 is SQVTM and CDR2 is ANQGSEA. The CDR3 here is CSVQQGFATEAFF. The CDR3 bases are TGCAGCGTACAACAGGGTTTTGCCACTGAAGCTTTCTTT. The whole variable domain, filled in from reference TRBV29-1 and TRBJ1-1, reads SAVISQKPSRDICQRGTSLTIQCQVDSQVTMMFWYRQQPGQSLTLIATANQGSEATYESGFVIDKFPISRPNLTFSTLTVSNMSPEDSSIYLCSVQQGFATEAFFGQGTRLTVV.

J is TRBJ2-3 and V is TRBV10-2; 7 positions agree with TRBD2. This CDR3 contains 17 residues. CDR1 and CDR2 from the germline V gene are WSHSY and SAAADI. Trimming at V came to 0 bases and at J to 2 bases, leaving 8 bases not matched to a gene. CDR3 region: CASSESRASGDTDTQYF. CDR3 nucleotide sequence: TGCGCCAGCAGTGAGTCAAGGGCTAGCGGAGACACAGATACGCAGTATTTT.

J is TRBJ1-2 and V is TRBV9; TRBD1 matches at 7 bases. After removal of 0 bases from V and 5 bases from J, the junction contained 7 bases not matched to a gene. This CDR3 is built from 15 residues. Per the germline V gene, CDR1 is SGDLS and CDR2 is YYNGEE. CDR3 loop: CASSVGDRAGYGYTF. The CDR3 nucleotides read TGTGCCAGCAGCGTAGGTGACAGGGCTGGGTATGGCTACACCTTC. The full variable domain, with the rest looked up from reference TRBV9 and TRBJ1-2, is DSGVTQTPKHLITATGQRVTLRCSPRSGDLSVYWYQQSLDQGLQFLIQYYNGEERAKGNILERFSAQQFPDLHSELNLSSLELGDSALYFCASSVGDRAGYGYTFGSGTRLTVV.

V usage is TRBV10-3 and J usage is TRBJ1-4, with TRBD1 identical over 9 bases. Losses at the gene ends were 0 bases for V and 7 bases for J; bases not matched to a gene: 12. The CDR3 has 18 residues. Per germline, CDR1 ENHRY and CDR2 SYGVKD. The DNA for the CDR3 is TGTGCCATCAGTGAGTCTCCGGGACAGGGTGAGGTATTTGAAAAACTGTTTTTT. Its protein product is CAISESPGQGEVFEKLFF.

This sequence joins TRBV6-2 or TRBV6-3 and TRBJ2-7; D is ambiguous. Germline CDR1 and CDR2: MNHEY and SVGEGT. The CDR3 runs to 12 residues. Trimming pared 2 bases from V and 3 bases from J, leaving 5 bases between. The CDR3 protein is CASSYADYEQYF. The CDR3 coding sequence is TGTGCCAGCAGTTACGCGGACTACGAGCAGTACTTC.

The V and J genes are TRBV13 and TRBJ2-3, with TRBD2 matching over 13 bases. Trimming removed 6 bases from V and 1 base from J; junction bases left unmatched: 4. Germline CDR1 PRHDT, CDR2 FYEKMQ (reference sequence). CDR3 length equals 16 residues. The CDR3 loop is CASRGTSGARTDTQYF. The CDR3 DNA reads TGTGCCAGCAGGGGGACTAGCGGGGCCCGCACAGATACGCAGTATTTT.

In nucleotides, the CDR3 is TGTGCCAGCAGCGCCGGCGGATTCTACAATGAGCAGTTCTTC. It is translated as CASSAGGFYNEQFF. V and J are TRBV9 and TRBJ2-1; D remains unclear. V was cut by 3 bases and J by 3 bases, with 10 bases left in between. Germline V gene lookup returns CDR1 SGDLS and CDR2 YYNGEE. This CDR3 is 14 amino acids long.

This chain connects TRBV24-1 to TRBJ2-3, with 10 bases identical to TRBD2. The germline gives CDR1 KGHDR, CDR2 SFDVKD. The junction had 7 bases not matched to a gene; V was cut back by 4 bases and J by 4 bases. The CDR3 is 16 amino acids. The CDR3: CATSDALAGAADTQYF. For the CDR3, the DNA is TGTGCCACCAGTGACGCGCTAGCGGGGGCGGCAGATACGCAGTATTTT.

This clone was seen a single time. The V call is TRBV6-5, the J call TRBJ2-7; 7 bases align to TRBD1. CDR3 length equals 14 residues. Trimming cost V 7 bases and J 0 bases; bases outside gene matches: 6. In germline, CDR1 is MNHEY, CDR2 SVGAGI. This CDR3 is CASIPTGYSYEQYF. CDR3 DNA sequence: TGTGCCAGCATTCCGACAGGGTACTCCTACGAGCAGTACTTC.

CDR3 sequence reads: CASSDTGGEAGELFF. The CDR3 DNA reads TGTGCCAGCAGTGATACGGGGGGAGAAGCCGGGGAGCTGTTTTTT. J is TRBJ2-2 and V is TRBV2; 7 bases map to TRBD2. CDR1 SNHLY and CDR2 FYNNEI come from the germline V gene. CDR3 size: 15 residues. The J segment lost 6 bases and the V segment lost 3 bases, leaving 7 bases of the junction unmatched. Using reference TRBV2 and TRBJ2-2 for the parts outside the CDR3, the full variable domain is EPEVTQTPSHQVTQMGQEVILRCVPISNHLYFYWYRQILGQKVEFLVSFYNNEISEKSEIFDDQFSVERPDGSNFTLKIRSTKLEDSAMYFCASSDTGGEAGELFFGEGSRLTVL.

This chain uses TRBV2 with TRBJ1-6, with D perhaps TRBD1 (5 bases). Trimming removed 10 bases from V and 10 bases from J, with 17 bases in between. Looked up from germline, CDR1 is SNHLY and CDR2 is FYNNEI. The CDR3 is made up of 13 amino acids. The CDR3 loop is CATTGGVYSPLHF. The CDR3 coding sequence is TGTGCCACTACCGGAGGGGTGTACTCACCCCTCCACTTT.

As DNA, the CDR3 is TGTGCCAGCAGTTACCAACAGGGGAACTACGAGCAGTACTTC. It translates to CASSYQQGNYEQYF. The chain is built from TRBV6-5 and TRBJ2-7, with TRBD1 matching 7 bases. Trimming cost V 2 bases and J 3 bases; bases outside gene matches: 4. The length of the CDR3 is 14 residues. CDR1 and CDR2 (germline): MNHEY, SVGAGI.

The chain is built from TRBV2 and TRBJ1-3; D call uncertain. Per germline, CDR1 SNHLY and CDR2 FYNNEI. Trimming left V 8 bases short and J 3 bases short, with 14 bases between. The CDR3 has 14 amino acids. The CDR3 here is CASAITGFGNTIYF. In nucleotides, the CDR3 is TGTGCCAGCGCGATAACGGGGTTTGGAAACACCATATATTTT.

This chain connects TRBV24-1 to TRBJ2-5, with a tentative D call TRBD1 (6 bases). The V and J ends lost 5 bases and 8 bases respectively, with 23 bases between them. The CDR3 consists of 16 residues. Per the germline V gene, CDR1 is KGHDR and CDR2 is SFDVKD. CDR3 region: CATSAATGQPASTQYF. In DNA form, the CDR3 reads TGTGCCACCAGTGCTGCAACCGGACAGCCCGCGAGTACCCAGTACTTC.

The chain couples TRBV3-1 (or the pseudogene TRBV3-2) to TRBJ1-3; D is unclear. V lost 4 bases to trimming and J lost 4 bases, with 17 bases between them. CDR3 size: 16 residues. Germline CDR1 LGHDT, CDR2 YNNKEL (reference sequence). This CDR3 is CASSRQAAGLGNTIYF. For the CDR3, the DNA is TGTGCCAGCAGCCGCCAGGCTGCGGGGTTAGGAAACACCATATATTTT.

The chain combines TRBV7-8 with TRBJ1-2, with TRBD1 matching 10 bases. This CDR3 spans 14 amino acids. Germline lookup yields CDR1 SGHVS and CDR2 FQNEAQ. V was pared by 5 bases and J by 4 bases, with 4 bases of the junction left unmatched. CDR3 residues: CASSRDRGLYGYTF. The CDR3 DNA sequence: TGTGCCAGCAGCCGAGACAGGGGGCTCTATGGCTACACCTTC.

The chain combines TRBV23-1 with TRBJ1-1, with 8 positions matching TRBD1. TRBV23-1 falls under the ORF class, with uncertain function. This CDR3 comprises 13 residues. J was trimmed by 9 bases and V by 2 bases; bases with no gene match: 5. CDR3 sequence reads: CASSQLDRGKAFF. The CDR3 DNA reads as TGCGCCAGCAGTCAACTAGACAGGGGTAAAGCTTTCTTT.

The CDR3 DNA follows: TGTGCCAGCGCCTTAGGGGTCGGTACAGATACGCAGTATTTT. The encoded protein is CASALGVGTDTQYF. The V call is TRBV5-5, the J call TRBJ2-3; perhaps TRBD1 as D (5 bases). Germline lookup yields CDR1 SGHKS and CDR2 YYEKEE (reference sequence). The CDR3 has 14 amino acids. The V end was cut by 7 bases, the J end by 3 bases, with 15 bases between.

V usage is TRBV5-6 and J usage is TRBJ1-2; no firm D call. The germline CDR1 and CDR2 sequences are SGHDT and YYEEEE. The CDR3 has 15 residues. With 3 bases removed from V and 4 bases from J, the gap between germline ends came to 16 bases. The CDR3 protein is CASSYLPGTSYGYTF. Here the CDR3 DNA reads TGTGCCAGCAGCTATCTACCGGGAACAAGCTATGGCTACACCTTC.

The chain recombines TRBV2 with TRBJ2-7, with D maybe TRBD2 (6 bases). The germline V and J ends were trimmed by 4 bases and 5 bases, with 12 bases remaining between them. The CDR3 is 13 residues long. Germline values: CDR1 SNHLY, CDR2 FYNNEI. In DNA, the CDR3 is TGTGCCAGCAGTGGCCCGGGACTGGACGAGCAGTACTTC. It translates to CASSGPGLDEQYF.

This chain connects TRBV5-1 to TRBJ1-1; TRBD1 matches 7 bases. Germline trimming cut 6 bases from V and 1 base from J; bases unmatched to any gene: 3. This CDR3 comprises 13 residues. The germline gives CDR1 SGHRS, CDR2 YFSETQ. The CDR3 loop is CASIEGANTEAFF. DNA of the CDR3: TGCGCCAGCATCGAGGGGGCGAACACTGAAGCTTTCTTT.

This chain uses TRBV19 with TRBJ1-1, with 10 bases that match TRBD1. The CDR3 consists of 17 residues. Germline values: CDR1 LNHDA, CDR2 SQIVND (reference sequence). The trim removed 5 bases at V and 1 base at J, leaving 10 bases unmatched. The CDR3 loop is CASSSDRGRVGNTEAFF. In DNA, the CDR3 is TGTGCCAGTAGTTCCGACAGGGGGCGAGTTGGGAACACTGAAGCTTTCTTT.

The genes are TRBV18 and TRBJ2-4; 7 nucleotides line up with TRBD1. Germline CDR1 and CDR2: KGHSH and LQKENI. V trimming: 0 bases; J trimming: 8 bases; junction bases outside the gene matches: 13. The CDR3 contains 17 residues. This chain's CDR3 is CASSPPARGMVTDIQYF. CDR3 bases: TGTGCCAGCTCACCACCCGCCAGGGGGATGGTTACGGACATTCAGTACTTC.

The V call is TRBV5-1, the J call TRBJ2-2; D is undetermined. Germline values: CDR1 SGHRS, CDR2 YFSETQ. The ends were cut back, 0 bases at V and 8 bases at J, with 14 bases in the middle. This CDR3 spans 15 amino acids. CDR3 region: CASSLEAPPGGELFF. CDR3 coding DNA: TGCGCCAGCAGCTTGGAGGCCCCTCCAGGTGGGGAGCTGTTTTTT.

V and J are TRBV28 and TRBJ1-1; unclear D gene. The ends were cut back, 8 bases at V and 8 bases at J, with 15 bases in the middle. Germline assignment: CDR1 MDHEN and CDR2 SYDVKM. The length of the CDR3 is 12 residues. The CDR3 spells CASGRRQTEAFF. The CDR3, as DNA: TGTGCCAGCGGCAGAAGGCAGACAGAAGCTTTCTTT.